The clone carrying this TCR beta chain was seen repeatedly, ten times or more. Its antigen is still unknown. The data were taken from a study of T cells in Graves' hyperthyroidism and ophthalmopathy. Regarding the study as a whole: In validation, the model predicted ophthalmopathy. These predictions came a median roughly 6.5 months before onset.

Clinical symptoms, serum thyroxine, TRAb, thyroid ultrasound and orbital computed tomography informed diagnoses. Trimming shortened V by 2 bases and J by 6 bases, and 11 bases separated the two germline ends. The CDR3 runs to 14 residues. Germline assignment: CDR1 MNHEY and CDR2 SVGAGI. Amplified TCR beta CDR3 regions derived from RNA transcripts. With the HTBI primer set, the TCR CDR3 went through a first round of RT-PCR. TCRdb ran MiXCR on the multiplex PCR reads and lists one entry per CDR3 protein. The repertoire consists of 500,000 to 650,000 distinct CDR3 sequences, with about 20% occurring once and the leading ten covering approximately 48%.

The sequenced sample consisted of blood. This TCR derives from a man in his forties with Graves' ophthalmopathy. The chain recombines TRBV6-5 with TRBJ2-1, with D tentatively TRBD2 (6 bases). The CDR3 spells CASSYVGGVNEQFF. As DNA, the CDR3 is TGTGCCAGCAGTTACGTCGGGGGAGTCAATGAGCAGTTCTTC.